The 4 T cell receptor beta chains below all came from one sample that was sequenced in a study of cytomegalovirus exposure and HLA in healthy donors. This PCR relied on a set of 60 Vbeta primers and 13 Jbeta primers. Assay: immunoSEQ multiplex PCR; the TCRdb copy retains only in-frame clones and omits some. The sample has 100,000 to 150,000 clones; 78% are singletons. The sequencing input was PBMCs. These receptors were taken from a man aged 25 to 40 in good health and CMV-seropositive.

This CDR3 reads CSARTVSEQYF. Written as DNA, the CDR3 is TGCAGTGCTAGGACAGTATCTGAGCAGTACTTC. The chain links TRBV20-1 to TRBJ2-7, with a weak D call TRBD1 (5 bases). Germline CDR1 is DFQATT and CDR2 is SNEGSKA (reference sequence). The CDR3 sequence is 11 residues long. The germline V and J ends were trimmed by 3 bases and 7 bases, with 10 bases remaining between them.

The chain links TRBV9 to TRBJ2-7; 7 bases line up with TRBD1. Per the germline V gene, CDR1 is SGDLS and CDR2 is YYNGEE. CDR3 length: 15 amino acids. V was pared by 3 bases and J by 2 bases, with 8 bases of the junction left unmatched. This CDR3 reads CASSARQGPTYEQYF. Written as DNA, the CDR3 is TGTGCCAGCAGCGCCCGACAGGGCCCAACCTACGAGCAGTACTTC.

In the case of this clone: The identical CDR3 is also encoded by other nucleotide sequences in the sample. V usage is TRBV7-9 and J usage is TRBJ2-5; TRBD1 aligns across 12 bases. Trimming at V came to 4 bases and at J to 1 base, leaving 13 bases not matched to a gene. The germline V gene encodes CDR1 SEHNR and CDR2 FQNEAQ (reference sequence). This CDR3 has 19 amino acids. In DNA form, the CDR3 reads TGTGCCAGCAGCTCTACCCGCTCGGGACAGGGGGCAACCCAAGAGACCCAGTACTTC. It encodes CASSSTRSGQGATQETQYF.

This chain links TRBV27 with TRBJ1-1; D not resolved. Germline V gene data show CDR1 as MNHEY and CDR2 as SMNVEV (reference sequence). There are 14 residues in the CDR3. The germline V and J ends were trimmed by 3 bases and 8 bases, with 16 bases remaining between them. The CDR3 DNA reads TGTGCCAGCAGTTTGGGAGGGCGTGGCAGGGAAGCTTTCTTT. Translation: CASSLGGRGREAFF.